The clone carrying this TCR beta chain was counted a single time. CDR3 length: 14 residues. Between the trimmed V and J ends, which lost 4 bases and 6 bases, there was a span of 16 bases. Germline CDR1 reads LGHNA; CDR2 reads YNFKEQ. The assay, immunoSEQ v3.0, was run at survey level. Repertoires were generated with immunoSEQ multiplex PCR, while TCRdb's copy carries only in-frame clones and drops some. The sample records tens of thousands of clones, roughly 95% being singletons. The data originate from a study of long-term antiretroviral therapy in people with HIV. V usage is TRBV4-2 and J usage is TRBJ2-7; perhaps TRBD1 as D (5 bases). The specimen was unsorted PBMCs, collected 6 to 6.5 years after starting antiretroviral therapy. The TCR comes from a man aged 25-40 years with HIV. The CDR3 nucleotides are TGTGCCAGCAGCCCCCCGGACACGACAGCCGAGCAGTACTTC. Translated, it gives CASSPPDTTAEQYF.